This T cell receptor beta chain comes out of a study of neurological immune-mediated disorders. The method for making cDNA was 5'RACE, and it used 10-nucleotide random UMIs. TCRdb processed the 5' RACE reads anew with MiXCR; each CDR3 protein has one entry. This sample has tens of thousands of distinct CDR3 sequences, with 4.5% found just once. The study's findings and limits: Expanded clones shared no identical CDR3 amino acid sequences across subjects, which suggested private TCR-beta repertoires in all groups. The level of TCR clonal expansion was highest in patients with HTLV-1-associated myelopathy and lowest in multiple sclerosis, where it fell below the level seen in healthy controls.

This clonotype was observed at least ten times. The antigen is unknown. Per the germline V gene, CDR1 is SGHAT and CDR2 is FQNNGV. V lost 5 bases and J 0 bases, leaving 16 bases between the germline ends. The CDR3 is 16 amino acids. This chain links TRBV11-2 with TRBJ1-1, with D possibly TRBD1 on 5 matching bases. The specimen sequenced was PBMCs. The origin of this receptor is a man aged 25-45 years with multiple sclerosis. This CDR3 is CASSRRDSFMNTEAFF. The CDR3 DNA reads TGTGCCAGCAGCCGCCGGGACTCCTTCATGAACACTGAAGCTTTCTTT. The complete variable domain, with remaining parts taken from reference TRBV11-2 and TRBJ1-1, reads EAGVAQSPRYKIIEKRQSVAFWCNPISGHATLYWYQQILGQGPKLLIQFQNNGVVDDSQLPKDRFSAERLKGVDSTLKIQPAKLEDSAVYLCASSRRDSFMNTEAFFGQGTRLTVV.